This T cell receptor (beta chain) was documented in a study of CXCR3 chemokines and chemotherapy response in bladder cancer. TCRdb redid the calling of the PCR reads with MiXCR, one entry per CDR3 protein. The table lists fewer than 5,500 distinct CDR3 sequences, about an eighth of them singletons, with around a tenth in the top ten. The germline V and J ends were trimmed by 5 bases and 1 base, with 9 bases remaining between them. The CDR3 has 14 residues. CDR1 is KGHSH and CDR2 is LQKENI in the germline V gene. This clonotype was found many times. Sampling was carried out from a patient whose treatment included neoadjuvant chemotherapy. This sequence joins TRBV18 and TRBJ1-5; D gene ambiguous. This sequence originates from a human donor with bladder cancer that responded to neoadjuvant chemotherapy. This CDR3 is CASSSLGSNQPQHF. DNA of the CDR3: TGTGCCAGCTCATCTCTGGGGAGCAATCAGCCCCAGCATTTT.